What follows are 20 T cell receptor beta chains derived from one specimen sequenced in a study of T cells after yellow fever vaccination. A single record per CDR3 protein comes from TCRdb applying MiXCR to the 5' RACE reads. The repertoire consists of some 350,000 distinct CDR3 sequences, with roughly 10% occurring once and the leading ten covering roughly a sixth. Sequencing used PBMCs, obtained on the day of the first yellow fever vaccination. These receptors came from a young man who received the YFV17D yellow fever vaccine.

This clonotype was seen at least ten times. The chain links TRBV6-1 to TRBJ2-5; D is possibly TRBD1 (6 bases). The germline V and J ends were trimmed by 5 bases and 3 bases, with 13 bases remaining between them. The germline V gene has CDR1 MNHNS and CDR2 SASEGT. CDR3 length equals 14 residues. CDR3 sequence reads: CASSPQGGEETQYF. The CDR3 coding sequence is TGTGCCAGCAGTCCACAGGGTGGCGAAGAGACCCAGTACTTC.

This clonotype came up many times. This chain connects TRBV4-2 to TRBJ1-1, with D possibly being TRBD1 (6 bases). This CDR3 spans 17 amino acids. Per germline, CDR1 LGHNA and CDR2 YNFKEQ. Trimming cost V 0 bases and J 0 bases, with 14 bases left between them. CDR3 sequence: CASSQDVTGPMNTEAFF. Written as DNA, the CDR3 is TGTGCCAGCAGCCAAGATGTCACAGGGCCAATGAACACTGAAGCTTTCTTT.

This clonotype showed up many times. The CDR3 DNA reads as TGTGCCAGCAGTACGGCGGGGAAAGTGACTGAAGCTTTCTTT. Protein sequence: CASSTAGKVTEAFF. This chain uses TRBV2 with TRBJ1-1; no definite D call. There are 14 residues in the CDR3. The germline V gene encodes CDR1 SNHLY and CDR2 FYNNEI. The ends were cut back, 5 bases at V and 5 bases at J, with 15 bases in the middle.

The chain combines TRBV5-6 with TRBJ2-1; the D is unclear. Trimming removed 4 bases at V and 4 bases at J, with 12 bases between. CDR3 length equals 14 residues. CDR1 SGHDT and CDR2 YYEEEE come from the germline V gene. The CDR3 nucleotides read TGTGCCAGCAGCCTATCTAGGGCTTACAATGAGCAGTTCTTC. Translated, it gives CASSLSRAYNEQFF.

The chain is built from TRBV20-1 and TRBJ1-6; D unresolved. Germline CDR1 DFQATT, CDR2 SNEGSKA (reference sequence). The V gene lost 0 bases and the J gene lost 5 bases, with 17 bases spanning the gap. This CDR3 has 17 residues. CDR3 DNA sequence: TGCAGTGCTAGAGATCGTTCCGGCGCGTTCAATAATTCACCCCTCCACTTT. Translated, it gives CSARDRSGAFNNSPLHF.

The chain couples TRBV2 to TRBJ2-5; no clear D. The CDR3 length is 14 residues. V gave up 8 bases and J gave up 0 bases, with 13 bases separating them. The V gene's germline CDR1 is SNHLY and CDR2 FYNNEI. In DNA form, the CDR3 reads TGTGCCAGCCGCGAAGGACGGTACCAAGAGACCCAGTACTTC. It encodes CASREGRYQETQYF.

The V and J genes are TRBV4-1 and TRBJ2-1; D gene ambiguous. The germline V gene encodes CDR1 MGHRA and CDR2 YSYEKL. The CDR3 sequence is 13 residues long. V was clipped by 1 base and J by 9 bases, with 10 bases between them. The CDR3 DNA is TGCGCCAGCAGCCAAGGGCCTCTCGGTGAGCAGTTCTTC. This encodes CASSQGPLGEQFF.

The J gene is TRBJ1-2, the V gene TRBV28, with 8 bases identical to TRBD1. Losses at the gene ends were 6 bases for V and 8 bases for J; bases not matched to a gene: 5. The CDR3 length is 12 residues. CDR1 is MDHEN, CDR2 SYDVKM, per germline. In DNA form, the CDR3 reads TGTGCCAGCAGGCTACAGGGGGAAGGCTACACCTTC. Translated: CASRLQGEGYTF.

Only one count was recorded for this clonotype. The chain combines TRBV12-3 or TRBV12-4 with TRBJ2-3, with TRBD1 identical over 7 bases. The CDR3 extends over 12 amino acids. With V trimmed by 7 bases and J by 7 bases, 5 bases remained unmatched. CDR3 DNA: TGTGCCAGCACCTTACAGGGGTATACGCAGTATTTT. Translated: CASTLQGYTQYF.

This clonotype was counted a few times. CDR3 residues: CASNLPTGSGPKTQYF. The CDR3 bases are TGTGCCAGCAACCTCCCGACAGGTTCCGGGCCAAAGACCCAGTACTTC. The rearrangement joins TRBV28 to TRBJ2-5; maybe TRBD1 (6 bases). The CDR3 consists of 16 residues. Germline V gene sequence: CDR1 MDHEN, CDR2 SYDVKM. V was cut by 7 bases and J by 6 bases, with 24 bases left in between.

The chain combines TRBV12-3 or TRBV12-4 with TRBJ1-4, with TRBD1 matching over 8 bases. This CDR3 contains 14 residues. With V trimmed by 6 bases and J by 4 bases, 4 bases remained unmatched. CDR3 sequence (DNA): TGTGCCAGCAGAACAGGGGGTGGTAATGAAAAACTGTTTTTT. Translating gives CASRTGGGNEKLFF.

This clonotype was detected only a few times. The CDR3 is CASSRGRRGARPDTQYF. Here the CDR3 DNA reads TGTGCCAGCAGCAGGGGCCGTCGAGGCGCCCGCCCAGATACGCAGTATTTT. The chain combines TRBV7-2 with TRBJ2-3; possible D gene TRBD1, 5 bases. Germline V gene data show CDR1 as SGHTA and CDR2 as FQGNSA. The CDR3 loop spans 17 amino acids. Between the trimmed V and J ends, which lost 5 bases and 4 bases, there was a span of 22 bases.

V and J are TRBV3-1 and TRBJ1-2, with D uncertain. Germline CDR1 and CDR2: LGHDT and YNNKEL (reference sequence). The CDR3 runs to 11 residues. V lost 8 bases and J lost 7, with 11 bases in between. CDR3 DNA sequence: TGTGCCAGCTTCAGCCGGGGTGGCTACACCTTC. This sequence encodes CASFSRGGYTF. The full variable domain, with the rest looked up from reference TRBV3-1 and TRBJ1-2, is DTAVSQTPKYLVTQMGNDKSIKCEQNLGHDTMYWYKQDSKKFLKIMFSYNNKELIINETVPNRFSPKSPDKAHLNLHINSLELGDSAVYFCASFSRGGYTFGSGTRLTVV.

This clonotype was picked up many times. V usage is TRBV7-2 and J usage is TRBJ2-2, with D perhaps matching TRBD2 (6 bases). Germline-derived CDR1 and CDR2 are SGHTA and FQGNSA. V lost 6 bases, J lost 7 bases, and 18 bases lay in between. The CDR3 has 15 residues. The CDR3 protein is CASSPRLGEYGELFF. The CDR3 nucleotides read TGTGCCAGCAGTCCGCGACTAGGAGAGTACGGGGAGCTGTTTTTT.

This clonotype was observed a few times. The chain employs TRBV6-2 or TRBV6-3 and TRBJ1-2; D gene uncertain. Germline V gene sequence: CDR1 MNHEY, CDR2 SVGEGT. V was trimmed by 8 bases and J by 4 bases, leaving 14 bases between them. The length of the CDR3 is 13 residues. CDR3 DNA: TGTGCCAGCGCTCACGACGGAGGCTATGGCTACACCTTC. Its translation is CASAHDGGYGYTF.

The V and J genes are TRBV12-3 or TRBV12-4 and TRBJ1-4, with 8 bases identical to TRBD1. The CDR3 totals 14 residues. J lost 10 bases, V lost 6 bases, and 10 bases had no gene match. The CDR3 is CASSNGTGFGKLFF. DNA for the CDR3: TGTGCCAGCAGCAACGGGACAGGTTTTGGAAAACTGTTTTTT.

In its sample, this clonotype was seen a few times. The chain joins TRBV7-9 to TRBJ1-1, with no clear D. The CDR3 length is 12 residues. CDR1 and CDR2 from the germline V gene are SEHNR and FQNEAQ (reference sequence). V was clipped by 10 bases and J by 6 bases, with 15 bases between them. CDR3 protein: CATRRGWPEAFF. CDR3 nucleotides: TGTGCCACGCGTCGGGGTTGGCCTGAAGCTTTCTTT.

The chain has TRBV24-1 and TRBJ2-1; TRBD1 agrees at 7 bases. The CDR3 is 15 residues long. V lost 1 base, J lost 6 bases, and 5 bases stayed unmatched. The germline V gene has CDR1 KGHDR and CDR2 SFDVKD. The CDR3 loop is CATSDFYRGRNEQFF. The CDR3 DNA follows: TGTGCCACCAGTGATTTTTACAGGGGCCGCAATGAGCAGTTCTTC.

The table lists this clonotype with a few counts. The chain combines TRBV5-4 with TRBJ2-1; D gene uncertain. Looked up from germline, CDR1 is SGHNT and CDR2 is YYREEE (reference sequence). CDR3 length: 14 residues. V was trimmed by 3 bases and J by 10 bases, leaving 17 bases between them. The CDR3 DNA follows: TGTGCCAGCAGCTCGGACCACCCAGGAGTAGAGCAGTTCTTC. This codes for CASSSDHPGVEQFF.

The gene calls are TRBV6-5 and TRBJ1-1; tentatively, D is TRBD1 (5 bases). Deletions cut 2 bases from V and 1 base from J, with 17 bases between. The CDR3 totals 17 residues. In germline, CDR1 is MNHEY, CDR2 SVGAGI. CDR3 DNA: TGTGCCAGCAGTTACAATGGGTTAGGGGAAACGAACACTGAAGCTTTCTTT. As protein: CASSYNGLGETNTEAFF.